A selection of T cell receptor beta chains follows, all from one sample in a study of T cell responses to AZD1222 COVID-19 vaccine. Method: immunoSEQ multiplex PCR; TCRdb's copy keeps in-frame clones and lacks some. The table shows approximately 100,000 clones, with around nine tenths occurring only once. The sequencing here drew on peripheral blood, taken 28 days after the second AZD1222 dose. These TCRs come from an adult who received the AZD1222 COVID-19 vaccine. The CDR3 runs from the conserved cysteine through the conserved F or W. The D gene is left open where the match is weak. The size entry is marked missing in some rows and otherwise reads once, few, many or a size class.

j_call: TRBJ1-1; clone_size: .; v_call: TRBV19; d_call: .; cdr3_length: 15; cdr3_aa: CASSPRRLLDTEAFF; cdr3_nt: TGTGCCAGTAGCCCTAGACGGCTCCTGGACACTGAAGCTTTCTTT
j_call: TRBJ2-5; clone_size: .; v_call: TRBV28; d_call: .; cdr3_length: 15; cdr3_aa: CASSSDARARETQYF; cdr3_nt: TGTGCCAGCAGTAGTGATGCGAGGGCGCGAGAGACCCAGTACTTC
j_call: TRBJ1-5; clone_size: .; v_call: TRBV5-1; d_call: .; cdr3_length: 14; cdr3_aa: CASSSQPSNQPQHF; cdr3_nt: TGCGCCAGCAGCTCACAACCGAGCAATCAGCCCCAGCATTTT
j_call: TRBJ2-3; clone_size: .; v_call: TRBV5-1; d_call: TRBD2; cdr3_length: 18; cdr3_aa: CASTNPGLAGANTDTQYF; cdr3_nt: TGCGCCAGCACCAACCCGGGACTAGCGGGGGCCAACACAGATACGCAGTATTTT
j_call: TRBJ2-7; clone_size: once; v_call: TRBV12-3/TRBV12-4; d_call: .; cdr3_length: 13; cdr3_aa: CASSLNGAYEQYF; cdr3_nt: TGTGCCAGCAGTTTAAACGGAGCCTACGAGCAGTACTTC
j_call: TRBJ2-7; clone_size: few; v_call: TRBV4-1; d_call: .; cdr3_length: 16; cdr3_aa: CASSQAPGRPSYEQYF; cdr3_nt: TGCGCCAGCAGCCAGGCTCCGGGACGGCCCTCCTACGAGCAGTACTTC
j_call: TRBJ1-2; clone_size: .; v_call: TRBV18; d_call: .; cdr3_length: 14; cdr3_aa: CASSYGQGLYGYTF; cdr3_nt: TGTGCCAGCTCATACGGCCAGGGGCTCTATGGCTACACCTTC
j_call: TRBJ2-3; clone_size: .; v_call: TRBV5-4; d_call: .; cdr3_length: 12; cdr3_aa: CASSPAADTQYF; cdr3_nt: TGTGCCAGCAGCCCCGCCGCAGATACGCAGTATTTT
j_call: TRBJ1-3; clone_size: .; v_call: TRBV15; d_call: .; cdr3_length: 17; cdr3_aa: CATSTTLGDNSGNTIYF; cdr3_nt: TGTGCCACCAGCACCACCTTAGGGGACAACTCTGGAAACACCATATATTTT
j_call: TRBJ2-7; clone_size: .; v_call: TRBV7-9; d_call: .; cdr3_length: 16; cdr3_aa: CASSSAGTTPFYEQYF; cdr3_nt: TGTGCCAGCAGCTCCGCCGGGACAACACCCTTCTACGAGCAGTACTTC
j_call: TRBJ1-1; clone_size: once; v_call: TRBV19; d_call: .; cdr3_length: 15; cdr3_aa: CASSIGPGPGAEAFF; cdr3_nt: TGTGCCAGTAGTATAGGCCCGGGACCCGGGGCTGAAGCTTTCTTT
j_call: TRBJ2-2; clone_size: .; v_call: TRBV24-1; d_call: TRBD1; cdr3_length: 16; cdr3_aa: CATSDPGTGNTGELFF; cdr3_nt: TGTGCCACCAGTGATCCCGGGACAGGGAACACCGGGGAGCTGTTTTTT
j_call: TRBJ2-1; clone_size: once; v_call: TRBV6-5; d_call: TRBD1; cdr3_length: 13; cdr3_aa: CASRRQGGNEQFF; cdr3_nt: TGTGCCAGCAGGAGACAGGGCGGAAATGAGCAGTTCTTC
j_call: TRBJ2-7; clone_size: .; v_call: TRBV7-8; d_call: .; cdr3_length: 15; cdr3_aa: CASSFQVGLVGEQYF; cdr3_nt: TGTGCCAGCAGCTTCCAGGTGGGACTCGTGGGGGAGCAGTACTTC
j_call: TRBJ1-1; clone_size: .; v_call: TRBV15; d_call: TRBD1; cdr3_length: 15; cdr3_aa: CATRARDSTNTEAFF; cdr3_nt: TGTGCCACCAGGGCCCGGGACAGTACGAACACTGAAGCTTTCTTT
j_call: TRBJ2-1; clone_size: .; v_call: TRBV12-5; d_call: .; cdr3_length: 12; cdr3_aa: CASGPEGDEQFF; cdr3_nt: TGTGCTAGTGGTCCCGAGGGGGATGAGCAGTTCTTC
j_call: TRBJ1-1; clone_size: .; v_call: TRBV10-3; d_call: TRBD1; cdr3_length: 17; cdr3_aa: CAIRTTGGGPGNTEAFF; cdr3_nt: TGTGCCATCAGGACCACAGGGGGCGGGCCGGGGAACACTGAAGCTTTCTTT
j_call: TRBJ1-1; clone_size: .; v_call: TRBV5-1; d_call: TRBD1; cdr3_length: 15; cdr3_aa: CASSPGQGPNTEAFF; cdr3_nt: TGCGCCAGCAGCCCCGGACAGGGCCCGAACACTGAAGCTTTCTTT
j_call: TRBJ2-3; clone_size: .; v_call: TRBV2; d_call: .; cdr3_length: 11; cdr3_aa: CASRRRDTQYF; cdr3_nt: TGTGCCAGCAGACGGAGAGATACGCAGTATTTT
j_call: TRBJ1-2; clone_size: once; v_call: TRBV11-2; d_call: TRBD1; cdr3_length: 13; cdr3_aa: CASSPRTGPGYTF; cdr3_nt: TGTGCCAGCAGCCCCCGGACAGGGCCAGGCTACACCTTC
j_call: TRBJ1-1; clone_size: .; v_call: TRBV28; d_call: .; cdr3_length: 15; cdr3_aa: CASSSPGGKVTEAFF; cdr3_nt: TGTGCCAGCAGTTCTCCGGGGGGGAAGGTGACTGAAGCTTTCTTT
j_call: TRBJ2-3; clone_size: .; v_call: TRBV5-1; d_call: TRBD2; cdr3_length: 16; cdr3_aa: CASSLGSSGGTDTQYF; cdr3_nt: TGCGCCAGCAGCTTGGGTTCTAGCGGGGGCACAGATACGCAGTATTTT
j_call: TRBJ1-1; clone_size: .; v_call: TRBV10-3; d_call: .; cdr3_length: 14; cdr3_aa: CAISRERENTEAFF; cdr3_nt: TGTGCCATCAGTCGGGAGAGAGAGAACACTGAAGCTTTCTTT
j_call: TRBJ2-7; clone_size: .; v_call: TRBV27; d_call: .; cdr3_length: 15; cdr3_aa: CASSLATPQIYEQYF; cdr3_nt: TGTGCCAGCAGTTTAGCGACTCCTCAGATCTACGAGCAGTACTTC
j_call: TRBJ1-1; clone_size: .; v_call: TRBV7-8; d_call: .; cdr3_length: 13; cdr3_aa: CASSLATVTEAFF; cdr3_nt: TGTGCCAGCAGCTTAGCCACAGTCACTGAAGCTTTCTTT
j_call: TRBJ1-2; clone_size: .; v_call: TRBV6-4; d_call: .; cdr3_length: 13; cdr3_aa: CASSKQGSDGYTF; cdr3_nt: TGTGCCAGCAGCAAGCAGGGGAGCGATGGCTACACCTTC
j_call: TRBJ2-1; clone_size: .; v_call: TRBV28; d_call: .; cdr3_length: 14; cdr3_aa: CASRDISSYNEQFF; cdr3_nt: TGTGCCAGCAGGGACATTAGCTCCTACAATGAGCAGTTCTTC
j_call: TRBJ2-7; clone_size: .; v_call: TRBV6-5; d_call: .; cdr3_length: 15; cdr3_aa: CASSYSTGFSYEQYF; cdr3_nt: TGTGCCAGCAGTTACTCCACGGGGTTCTCCTACGAGCAGTACTTC
j_call: TRBJ1-4; clone_size: .; v_call: TRBV7-8; d_call: .; cdr3_length: 14; cdr3_aa: CASSFRQRNEKLFF; cdr3_nt: TGTGCCAGCAGCTTTCGACAGCGCAATGAAAAACTGTTTTTT
j_call: TRBJ1-6; clone_size: .; v_call: TRBV5-6; d_call: .; cdr3_length: 15; cdr3_aa: CASSRISSYNSPLHF; cdr3_nt: TGTGCCAGCAGCCGCATTAGCTCCTATAATTCACCCCTCCACTTT
j_call: TRBJ1-4; clone_size: once; v_call: TRBV28; d_call: TRBD1; cdr3_length: 16; cdr3_aa: CASSSGGWAANEKLFF; cdr3_nt: TGTGCCAGCAGTTCAGGGGGGTGGGCGGCTAATGAAAAACTGTTTTTT
j_call: TRBJ1-1; clone_size: once; v_call: TRBV18; d_call: .; cdr3_length: 11; cdr3_aa: CASSPGVGAFF; cdr3_nt: TGTGCCAGCTCACCGGGGGTAGGGGCTTTCTTT
j_call: TRBJ2-7; clone_size: .; v_call: TRBV10-3; d_call: TRBD1; cdr3_length: 14; cdr3_aa: CAISGGQGVYEQYF; cdr3_nt: TGTGCCATCAGTGGGGGACAGGGGGTCTACGAGCAGTACTTC
j_call: TRBJ2-7; clone_size: .; v_call: TRBV5-1; d_call: TRBD1; cdr3_length: 14; cdr3_aa: CASSFGTGVYEQYF; cdr3_nt: TGCGCCAGCAGCTTCGGGACAGGGGTCTACGAGCAGTACTTC
j_call: TRBJ2-1; clone_size: .; v_call: TRBV6-6; d_call: TRBD2; cdr3_length: 16; cdr3_aa: CASSRLLAGVVNEQFF; cdr3_nt: TGTGCCAGCAGTCGACTACTAGCGGGGGTGGTCAATGAGCAGTTCTTC
j_call: TRBJ2-3; clone_size: .; v_call: TRBV5-1; d_call: TRBD2; cdr3_length: 16; cdr3_aa: CASSSILGLAGDTQYF; cdr3_nt: TGCGCCAGCAGCTCGATCCTGGGACTAGCTGGAGATACGCAGTATTTT
j_call: TRBJ2-3; clone_size: .; v_call: TRBV5-1; d_call: TRBD2; cdr3_length: 16; cdr3_aa: CASGRASGGDTDTQYF; cdr3_nt: TGCGCCAGCGGACGAGCTAGCGGGGGGGACACAGATACGCAGTATTTT
j_call: TRBJ2-7; clone_size: .; v_call: TRBV28; d_call: TRBD1; cdr3_length: 15; cdr3_aa: CASTSPGQGPYEQYF; cdr3_nt: TGTGCCAGCACCTCGCCGGGACAGGGGCCCTACGAGCAGTACTTC
j_call: TRBJ2-3; clone_size: .; v_call: TRBV18; d_call: .; cdr3_length: 15; cdr3_aa: CASSPTGVSTDTQYF; cdr3_nt: TGTGCCAGCTCACCGACAGGAGTTAGCACAGATACGCAGTATTTT